Presented here are 13 T cell receptor beta chains from one specimen sequenced in a study of T cells in localized non-small cell lung cancer. Clones were read by immunoSEQ multiplex PCR, and TCRdb kept only the in-frame ones, dropping some. The data show more than 50,000 clones, approximately 80% seen once. This sample comprised peripheral blood, obtained before any cancer treatment. Receptors were obtained from a female donor of 60 years or more with stage II squamous cell lung carcinoma.

The chain's CDR3 is CASSPGTGGYSGANVLTF. In nucleotides, the CDR3 is TGTGCCAGCAGCCCGGGGACAGGGGGTTACTCTGGGGCCAACGTCCTGACTTTC. The chain has TRBV7-7 and TRBJ2-6; 11 bases map to TRBD1. Trimming at V came to 5 bases and at J to 0 bases, leaving 6 bases not matched to a gene. Germline V gives CDR1 SSHAT, CDR2 FNYEAQ (reference sequence). The CDR3 loop spans 18 amino acids.

The chain uses TRBV4-1 and TRBJ2-2; D might be TRBD1 or TRBD2, each matching 5 bases. CDR3 length: 15 amino acids. CDR1 is MGHRA and CDR2 is YSYEKL in the germline V gene. Trimming left V 6 bases short and J 0 bases short, with 11 bases between. CDR3 loop: CASSRDDSNTGELFF. The CDR3 nucleotides are TGCGCCAGCAGTCGGGACGACTCGAACACCGGGGAGCTGTTTTTT.

The rearrangement uses TRBV7-7 and TRBJ2-1; no firm D call. The germline gives CDR1 SSHAT, CDR2 FNYEAQ (reference sequence). Trimming stripped 1 base from V and 4 bases from J, with 8 bases between. This CDR3 region has 14 residues. CDR3 in DNA: TGTGCCAGCAGCTTAGGAACCCATTACAATGAGCAGTTCTTC. This codes for CASSLGTHYNEQFF.

This clone was recorded once. The V gene is TRBV7-2, the J gene TRBJ1-5, with D possibly being TRBD1 (6 bases). The CDR3 covers 14 residues. V lost 4 bases and J 7 bases, leaving 14 bases between the germline ends. The germline V gene encodes CDR1 SGHTA and CDR2 FQGNSA. CDR3 region: CASSSGTLRQPQHF. The CDR3 coding sequence is TGTGCCAGCAGCTCCGGGACACTGAGACAGCCCCAGCATTTT. Full variable domain (missing parts from reference TRBV7-2 and TRBJ1-5): GAGVSQSPSNKVTEKGKDVELRCDPISGHTALYWYRQSLGQGLEFLIYFQGNSAPDKSGLPSDRFSAERTGGSVSTLTIQRTQQEDSAVYLCASSSGTLRQPQHFGDGTRLSIL.

This chain links TRBV14 with TRBJ1-2, with D unclear. Germline V gene sequence: CDR1 SGHDN, CDR2 FVKESK. This CDR3 is built from 14 residues. Trimming shortened V by 0 bases and J by 1 base, and 6 bases separated the two germline ends. CDR3 region: CASSQDSINYGYTF. Written as DNA, the CDR3 is TGTGCCAGCAGCCAAGACTCGATTAACTATGGCTACACCTTC.

This chain uses TRBV9 with TRBJ2-3, with 8 bases identical to TRBD1. The germline V gene encodes CDR1 SGDLS and CDR2 YYNGEE. The CDR3 is 15 residues long. V gave up 0 bases and J gave up 14 bases; unmatched junction bases: 14. The CDR3: CASSVEGQGATFRYF. The DNA for the CDR3 is TGTGCCAGCAGCGTAGAGGGGCAGGGGGCGACGTTTCGGTATTTT.

This CDR3 reads CASSLGPASNQPQHF. DNA of the CDR3: TGTGCCAGCAGCTTAGGGCCGGCTAGCAATCAGCCCCAGCATTTT. The chain is built from TRBV7-2 and TRBJ1-5; no clear D gene. Between the trimmed V and J ends, which lost 1 base and 0 bases, there was a span of 7 bases. Germline-derived CDR1 and CDR2 are SGHTA and FQGNSA. There are 15 residues in the CDR3.

A few counts support this clone. The chain has TRBV5-6 and TRBJ1-6; 7 nucleotides agree with TRBD1. Germline V CDR1 and CDR2: SGHDT, YYEEEE. J lost 0 bases, V lost 3 bases, and 9 bases had no gene match. The CDR3 length is 18 residues. CDR3 amino acids: CASSWGPTGSSYNSPLHF. In DNA, the CDR3 is TGTGCCAGCAGCTGGGGCCCGACAGGGAGCTCCTATAATTCACCCCTCCACTTT.

J is TRBJ1-1 and V is TRBV18; no firm D call. Germline values: CDR1 KGHSH, CDR2 LQKENI. The CDR3 is 14 residues long. Trimming took 5 bases from V and 4 from J, leaving 14 bases between them. CDR3 nucleotide sequence: TGTGCCAGCTCAGGGTTTGGGAGGGCCACTGAAGCTTTCTTT. This translates into CASSGFGRATEAFF.

This clone has only one observation. This chain links TRBV27 with TRBJ2-3; D possibly corresponds to TRBD2 (7 bases). The CDR3 sequence is 15 residues long. Trimming took 2 bases from V and 3 from J, leaving 12 bases between them. Germline V gene lookup returns CDR1 MNHEY and CDR2 SMNVEV (reference sequence). The CDR3 loop reads CASSLRGGATDTQYF. The CDR3 DNA reads as TGTGCCAGCAGTTTAAGGGGGGGGGCGACAGATACGCAGTATTTT.

In DNA, the CDR3 is TGTGCCAGCAGCCAAAACAGTTATAACTATGGCTACACCTTC. Translation: CASSQNSYNYGYTF. This rearrangement joins TRBV4-2 to TRBJ1-2; D is unresolved. The V and J ends lost 2 bases and 1 base respectively, with 8 bases between them. The CDR3 covers 14 residues. Per germline, CDR1 LGHNA and CDR2 YNFKEQ.

V gene TRBV7-8 combines with J gene TRBJ1-5; a weak D match, TRBD1 (6 bases). The germline gives CDR1 SGHVS, CDR2 FQNEAQ. The CDR3 is made up of 15 amino acids. The V end was cut by 5 bases, the J end by 5 bases, with 16 bases between. The CDR3 DNA reads TGTGCCAGCAGCCGCTCAGGGGTAGGGGATCAGCCCCAGCATTTT. This sequence encodes CASSRSGVGDQPQHF.

The rearrangement links TRBV10-3 to TRBJ2-5, with TRBD2 as a possible D gene (5 bases). CDR3 size: 13 residues. Per germline, CDR1 ENHRY and CDR2 SYGVKD. V was cut by 4 bases and J by 5 bases, with 11 bases left in between. CDR3 nucleotide sequence: TGTGCCATCAGTGTTGGAGGTCGGGAGACCCAGTACTTC. The encoded protein is CAISVGGRETQYF.